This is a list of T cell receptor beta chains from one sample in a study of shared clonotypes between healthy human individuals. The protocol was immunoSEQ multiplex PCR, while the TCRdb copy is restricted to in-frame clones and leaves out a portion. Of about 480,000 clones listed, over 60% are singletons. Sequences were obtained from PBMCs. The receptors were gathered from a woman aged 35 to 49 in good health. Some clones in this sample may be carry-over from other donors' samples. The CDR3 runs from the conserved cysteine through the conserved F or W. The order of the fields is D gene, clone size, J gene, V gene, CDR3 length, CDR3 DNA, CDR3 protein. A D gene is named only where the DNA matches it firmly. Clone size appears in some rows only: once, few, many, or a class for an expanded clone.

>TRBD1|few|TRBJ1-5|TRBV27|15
TGTGCCAGCAGTTCCAAGGGGGCTCGGGGTCAGCCCCAGCATTTT
CASSSKGARGQPQHF
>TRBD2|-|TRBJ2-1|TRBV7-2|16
TGTGCCAGCAGCCCCGGGGGACTAGCGGGACAAAATGAGCAGTTCTTC
CASSPGGLAGQNEQFF
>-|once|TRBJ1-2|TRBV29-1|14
TGCAGCGTTCTAGACCCCGATAACGCCTATGGCTACACCTTC
CSVLDPDNAYGYTF
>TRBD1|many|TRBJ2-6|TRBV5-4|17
TGTGCCAGCAGCTTACCGGGACAGATTTCTGGGGCCAACGTCCTGACTTTC
CASSLPGQISGANVLTF
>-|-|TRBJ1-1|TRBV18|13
TGTGCCAGCTCACAACAGCTGAACGGTGAAGCTTTCTTT
CASSQQLNGEAFF
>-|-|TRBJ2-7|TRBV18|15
TGTGCCAGCTCACCACCGGGGACATCGTCCTACGAGCAGTACTTC
CASSPPGTSSYEQYF
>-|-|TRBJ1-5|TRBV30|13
TGTGCCTGGAGTGGATTTGGCAATCAGCCCCAGCATTTT
CAWSGFGNQPQHF
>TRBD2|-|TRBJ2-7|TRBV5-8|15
TGTGCCAGCAGCTCGAGCGGGAGTAGGGGTGTAGAGCAGTACTTC
CASSSSGSRGVEQYF
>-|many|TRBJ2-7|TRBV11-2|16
TGTGCCAGCAGCTTTTTTGGACAGACGAGCTCCTACGAGCAGTACTTC
CASSFFGQTSSYEQYF
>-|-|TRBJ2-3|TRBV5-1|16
TGCGCCAGCAGCTTGGGAGCTAATCGGGTGGCCGATACGCAGTATTTT
CASSLGANRVADTQYF
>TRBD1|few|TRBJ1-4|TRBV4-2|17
TGTGCCAGCAGCCAAGAGAGGCAGGGGGCGGGTAATGAAAAACTGTTTTTT
CASSQERQGAGNEKLFF
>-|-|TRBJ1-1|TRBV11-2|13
TGTGCCAGCAGCCCCGGAGGGGGCACTGAAGCTTTCTTT
CASSPGGGTEAFF
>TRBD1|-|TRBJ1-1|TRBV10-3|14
TGTGCCACCGTGGGACAGGCAATGAACACTGAAGCTTTCTTT
CATVGQAMNTEAFF
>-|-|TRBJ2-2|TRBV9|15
TGTGCCAGCAGCCCCTGGGGGGAGGTCACCGGGGAGCTGTTTTTT
CASSPWGEVTGELFF
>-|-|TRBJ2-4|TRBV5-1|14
TGCGCCAGCAGCTTGCCAGGGCCAGAAAACATTCAGTACTTC
CASSLPGPENIQYF
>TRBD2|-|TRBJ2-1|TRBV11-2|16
TGTGCCAGCAGCCCCTCTAGCGGGGTCTCCTACAATGAGCAGTTCTTC
CASSPSSGVSYNEQFF
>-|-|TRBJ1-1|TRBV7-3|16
TGTGCCAGCAGCTTAAGTGGGGAGCTTATGAACACTGAAGCTTTCTTT
CASSLSGELMNTEAFF